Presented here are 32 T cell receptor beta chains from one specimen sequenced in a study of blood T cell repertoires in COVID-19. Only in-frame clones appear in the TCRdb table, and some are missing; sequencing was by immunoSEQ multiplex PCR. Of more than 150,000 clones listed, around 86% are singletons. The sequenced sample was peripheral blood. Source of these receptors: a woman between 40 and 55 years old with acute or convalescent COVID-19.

The CDR3 loop reads CASSPTPGHLTYEQYF. CDR3 sequence (DNA): TGTGCCAGCAGCCCCACTCCGGGACACCTGACCTACGAGCAGTACTTC. This chain joins TRBV27 and TRBJ2-7; tentatively, D is TRBD1 (6 bases). Germline values: CDR1 MNHEY, CDR2 SMNVEV (reference sequence). Trimming removed 6 bases at V and 2 bases at J, with 20 bases between. The CDR3 is 16 residues long.

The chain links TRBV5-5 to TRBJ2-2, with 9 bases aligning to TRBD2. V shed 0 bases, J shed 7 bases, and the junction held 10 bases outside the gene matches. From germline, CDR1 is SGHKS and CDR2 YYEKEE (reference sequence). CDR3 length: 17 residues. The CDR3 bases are TGTGCCAGCAGCTTGGGGCTAGCGGGAACTAATGGCGGGGAGCTGTTTTTT. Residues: CASSLGLAGTNGGELFF.

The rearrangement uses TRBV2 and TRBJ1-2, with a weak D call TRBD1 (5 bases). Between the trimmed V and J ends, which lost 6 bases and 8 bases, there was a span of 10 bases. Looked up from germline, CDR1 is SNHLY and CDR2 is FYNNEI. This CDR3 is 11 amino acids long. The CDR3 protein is CASRAGLGYTF. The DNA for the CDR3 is TGTGCCAGCAGGGCAGGGTTAGGCTACACCTTC.

CDR3 residues: CASSQDPAGNYQPQHF. For the CDR3, the DNA is TGCGCCAGCAGCCAAGATCCTGCGGGAAATTATCAGCCCCAGCATTTT. The chain has TRBV4-1 and TRBJ1-5; D gene ambiguous. V was pared by 0 bases and J by 5 bases, with 14 bases between. Looked up from germline, CDR1 is MGHRA and CDR2 is YSYEKL. The CDR3 runs to 16 residues.

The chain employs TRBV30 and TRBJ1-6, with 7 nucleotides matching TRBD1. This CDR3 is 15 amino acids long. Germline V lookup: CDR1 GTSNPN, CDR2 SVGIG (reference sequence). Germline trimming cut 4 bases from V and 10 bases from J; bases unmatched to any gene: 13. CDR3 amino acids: CAWTHRDSVISPLHF. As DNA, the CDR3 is TGTGCCTGGACCCACCGGGACAGTGTAATATCACCCCTCCACTTT.

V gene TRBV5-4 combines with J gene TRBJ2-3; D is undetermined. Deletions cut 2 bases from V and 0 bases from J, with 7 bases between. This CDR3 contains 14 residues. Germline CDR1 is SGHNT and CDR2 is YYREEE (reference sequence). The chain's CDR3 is CASSFETSTDTQYF. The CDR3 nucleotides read TGTGCCAGCAGCTTTGAGACTAGCACAGATACGCAGTATTTT.

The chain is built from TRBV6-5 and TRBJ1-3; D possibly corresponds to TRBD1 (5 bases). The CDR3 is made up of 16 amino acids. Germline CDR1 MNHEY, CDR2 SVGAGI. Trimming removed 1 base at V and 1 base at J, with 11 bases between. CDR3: CASSYFDRPSGNTIYF. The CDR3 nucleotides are TGTGCCAGCAGTTACTTTGACAGACCGTCTGGAAACACCATATATTTT.

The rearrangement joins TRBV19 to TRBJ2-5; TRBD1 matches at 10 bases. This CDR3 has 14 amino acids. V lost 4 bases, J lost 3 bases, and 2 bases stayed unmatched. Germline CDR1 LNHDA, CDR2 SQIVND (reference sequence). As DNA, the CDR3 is TGTGCCAGTAGTACGGGACAGGGGAAAGAGACCCAGTACTTC. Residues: CASSTGQGKETQYF.

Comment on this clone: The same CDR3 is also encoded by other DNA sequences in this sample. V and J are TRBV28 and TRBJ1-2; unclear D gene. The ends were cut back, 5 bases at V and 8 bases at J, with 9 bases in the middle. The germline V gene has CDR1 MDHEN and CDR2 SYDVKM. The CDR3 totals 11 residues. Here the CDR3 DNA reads TGTGCCAGCAGTCCACGGTCGGGCTACACCTTC. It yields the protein CASSPRSGYTF.

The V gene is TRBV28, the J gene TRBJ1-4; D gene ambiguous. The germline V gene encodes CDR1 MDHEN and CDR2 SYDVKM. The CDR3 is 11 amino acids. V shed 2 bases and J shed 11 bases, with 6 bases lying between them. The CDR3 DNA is TGTGCCAGCAGTTTAGTTGAGAAACTGTTTTTT. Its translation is CASSLVEKLFF.

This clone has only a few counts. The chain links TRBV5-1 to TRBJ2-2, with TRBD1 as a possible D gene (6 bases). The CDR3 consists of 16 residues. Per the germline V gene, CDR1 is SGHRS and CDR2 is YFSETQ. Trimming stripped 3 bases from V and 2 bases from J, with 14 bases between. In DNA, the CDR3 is TGCGCCAGCAGCTCGGGACACGGAGGAAACACCGGGGAGCTGTTTTTT. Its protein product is CASSSGHGGNTGELFF. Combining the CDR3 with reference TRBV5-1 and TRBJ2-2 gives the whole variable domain KAGVTQTPRYLIKTRGQQVTLSCSPISGHRSVSWYQQTPGQGLQFLFEYFSETQRNKGNFPGRFSGRQFSNSRSEMNVSTLELGDSALYLCASSSGHGGNTGELFFGEGSRLTVL.

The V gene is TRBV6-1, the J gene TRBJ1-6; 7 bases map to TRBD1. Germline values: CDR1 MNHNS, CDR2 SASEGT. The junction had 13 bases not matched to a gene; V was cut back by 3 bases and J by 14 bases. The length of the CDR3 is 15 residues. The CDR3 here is CASSEQGTVRSSLHF. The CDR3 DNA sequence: TGTGCCAGCAGTGAGCAGGGGACAGTTAGGTCATCCCTCCACTTT.

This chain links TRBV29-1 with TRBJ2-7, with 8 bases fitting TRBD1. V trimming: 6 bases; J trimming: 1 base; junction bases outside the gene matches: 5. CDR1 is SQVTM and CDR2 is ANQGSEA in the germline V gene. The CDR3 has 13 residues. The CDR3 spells CSVTGQVSYEQYF. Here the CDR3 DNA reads TGCAGCGTGACGGGACAGGTATCCTACGAGCAGTACTTC.

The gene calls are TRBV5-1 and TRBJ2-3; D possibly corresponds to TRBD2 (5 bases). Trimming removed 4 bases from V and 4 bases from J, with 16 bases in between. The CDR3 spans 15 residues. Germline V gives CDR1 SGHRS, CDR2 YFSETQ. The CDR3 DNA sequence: TGCGCCAGCAGCACTGGACTCTCCGGGGCAGATACGCAGTATTTT. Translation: CASSTGLSGADTQYF.

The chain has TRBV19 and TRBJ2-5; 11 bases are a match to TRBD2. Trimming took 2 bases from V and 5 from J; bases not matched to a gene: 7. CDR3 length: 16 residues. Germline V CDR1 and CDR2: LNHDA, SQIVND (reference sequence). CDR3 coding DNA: TGTGCCAGTAGTATAACCCGACTAGCGGGGCGGGAGACCCAGTACTTC. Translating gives CASSITRLAGRETQYF.

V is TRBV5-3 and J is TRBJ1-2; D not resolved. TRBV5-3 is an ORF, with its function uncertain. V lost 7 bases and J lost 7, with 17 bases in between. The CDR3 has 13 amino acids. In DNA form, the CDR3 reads TGTGCCAGACCTCAAGTGGGAGAAGCTGGCTACACCTTC. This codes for CARPQVGEAGYTF.

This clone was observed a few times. The CDR3 protein is CASSSGLDTQYF. CDR3 nucleotides: TGTGCCAGCAGCTCCGGTTTAGATACGCAGTATTTT. The chain uses TRBV3-1 (or the pseudogene TRBV3-2) and TRBJ2-3; no definite D call. The CDR3 totals 12 residues. In germline, CDR1 is LGHDT, CDR2 YNNKEL (reference sequence). Between the trimmed V and J ends, which lost 5 bases and 5 bases, there was a span of 8 bases.

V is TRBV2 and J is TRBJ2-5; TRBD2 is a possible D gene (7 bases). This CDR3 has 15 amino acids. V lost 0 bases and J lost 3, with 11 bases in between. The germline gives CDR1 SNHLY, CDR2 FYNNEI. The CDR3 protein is CASSEAKGGEETQYF. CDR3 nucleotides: TGTGCCAGCAGTGAAGCGAAGGGGGGGGAAGAGACCCAGTACTTC.

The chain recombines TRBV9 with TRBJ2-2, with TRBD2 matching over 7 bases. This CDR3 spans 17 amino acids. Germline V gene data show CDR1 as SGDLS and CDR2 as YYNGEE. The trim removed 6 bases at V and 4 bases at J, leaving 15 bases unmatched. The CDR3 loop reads CASTHRGGRAGTGELFF. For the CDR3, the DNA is TGTGCCAGCACTCATCGGGGCGGGAGAGCGGGCACCGGGGAGCTGTTTTTT.

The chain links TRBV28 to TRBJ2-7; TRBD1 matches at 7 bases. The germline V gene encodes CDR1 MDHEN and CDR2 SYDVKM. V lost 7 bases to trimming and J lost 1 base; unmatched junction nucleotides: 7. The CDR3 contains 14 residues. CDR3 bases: TGTGCCAGCAATCCTCCGGGACAGTCCTACGAGCAGTACTTC. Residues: CASNPPGQSYEQYF. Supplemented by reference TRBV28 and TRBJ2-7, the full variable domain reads DVKVTQSSRYLVKRTGEKVFLECVQDMDHENMFWYRQDPGLGLRLIYFSYDVKMKEKGDIPEGYSVSREKKERFSLILESASTNQTSMYLCASNPPGQSYEQYFGPGTRLTVT.

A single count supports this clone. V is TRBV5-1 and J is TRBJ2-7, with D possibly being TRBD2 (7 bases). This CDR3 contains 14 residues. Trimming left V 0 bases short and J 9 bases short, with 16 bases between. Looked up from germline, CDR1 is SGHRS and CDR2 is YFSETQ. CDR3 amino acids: CASSLASSGGAQYF. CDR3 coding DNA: TGCGCCAGCAGCTTGGCCAGTTCTGGGGGGGCGCAGTACTTC.

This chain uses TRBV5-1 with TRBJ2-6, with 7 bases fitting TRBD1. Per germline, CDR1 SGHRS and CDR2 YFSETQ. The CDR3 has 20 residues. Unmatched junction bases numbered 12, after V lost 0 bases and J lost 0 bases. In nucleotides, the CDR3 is TGCGCCAGCAGCTTGGGGTGGGGACAGAGAACCTCCTCTGGGGCCAACGTCCTGACTTTC. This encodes CASSLGWGQRTSSGANVLTF.

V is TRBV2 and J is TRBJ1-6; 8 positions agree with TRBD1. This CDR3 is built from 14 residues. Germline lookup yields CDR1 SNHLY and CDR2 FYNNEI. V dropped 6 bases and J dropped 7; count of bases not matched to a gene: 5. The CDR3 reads CASRLGQGNSPLHF. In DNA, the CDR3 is TGTGCCAGCAGATTAGGACAGGGAAATTCACCCCTCCACTTT.

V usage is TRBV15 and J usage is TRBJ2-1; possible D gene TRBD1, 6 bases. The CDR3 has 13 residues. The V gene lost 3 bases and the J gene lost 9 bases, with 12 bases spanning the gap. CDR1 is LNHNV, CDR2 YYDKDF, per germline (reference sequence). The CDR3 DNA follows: TGTGCCACCAGCAGCGGTGGGACACCTGAGCAGTTCTTC. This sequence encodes CATSSGGTPEQFF.

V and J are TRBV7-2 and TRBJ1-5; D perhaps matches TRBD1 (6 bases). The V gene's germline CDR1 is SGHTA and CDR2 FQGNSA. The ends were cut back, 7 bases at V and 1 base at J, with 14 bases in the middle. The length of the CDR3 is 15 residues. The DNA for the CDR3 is TGTGCCAGCACCCTCCTAGGGGGAAGCAATCAGCCCCAGCATTTT. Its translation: CASTLLGGSNQPQHF.

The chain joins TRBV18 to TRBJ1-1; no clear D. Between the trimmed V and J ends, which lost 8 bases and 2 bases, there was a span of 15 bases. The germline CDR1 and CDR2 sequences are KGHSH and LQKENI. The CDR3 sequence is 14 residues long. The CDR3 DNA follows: TGTGCCAGCACCGATCTCACAGAAAACACTGAAGCTTTCTTT. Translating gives CASTDLTENTEAFF. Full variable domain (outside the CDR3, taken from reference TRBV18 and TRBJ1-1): NAGVMQNPRHLVRRRGQEARLRCSPMKGHSHVYWYRQLPEEGLKFMVYLQKENIIDESGMPKERFSAEFPKEGPSILRIQQVVRGDSAAYFCASTDLTENTEAFFGQGTRLTVV.

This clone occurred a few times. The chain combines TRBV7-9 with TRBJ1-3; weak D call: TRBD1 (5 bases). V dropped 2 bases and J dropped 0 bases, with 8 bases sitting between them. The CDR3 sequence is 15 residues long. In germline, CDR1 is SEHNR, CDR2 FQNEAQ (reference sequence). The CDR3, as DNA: TGTGCCAGCAGCTTATCAGGGTACTCTGGAAACACCATATATTTT. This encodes CASSLSGYSGNTIYF.

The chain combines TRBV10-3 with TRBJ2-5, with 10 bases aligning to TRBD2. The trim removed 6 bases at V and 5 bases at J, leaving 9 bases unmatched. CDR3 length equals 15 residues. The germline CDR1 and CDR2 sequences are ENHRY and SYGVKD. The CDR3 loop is CAISSYEAGGETQYF. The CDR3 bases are TGTGCCATCAGCAGTTACGAAGCGGGAGGGGAGACCCAGTACTTC.

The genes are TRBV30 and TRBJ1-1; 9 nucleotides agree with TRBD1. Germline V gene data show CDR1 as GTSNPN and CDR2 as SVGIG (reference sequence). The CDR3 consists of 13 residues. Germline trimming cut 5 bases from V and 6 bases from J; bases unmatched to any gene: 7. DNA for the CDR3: TGTGCCTGGTCGACAGGGGGTGAGGCTGAAGCTTTCTTT. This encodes CAWSTGGEAEAFF.

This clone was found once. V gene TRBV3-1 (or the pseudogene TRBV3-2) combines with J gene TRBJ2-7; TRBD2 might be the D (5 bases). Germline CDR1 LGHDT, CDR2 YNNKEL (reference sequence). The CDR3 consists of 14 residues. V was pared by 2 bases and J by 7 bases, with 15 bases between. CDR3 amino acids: CASSQTLGPREQYF. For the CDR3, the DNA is TGTGCCAGCAGCCAAACACTAGGACCTAGGGAGCAGTACTTC.

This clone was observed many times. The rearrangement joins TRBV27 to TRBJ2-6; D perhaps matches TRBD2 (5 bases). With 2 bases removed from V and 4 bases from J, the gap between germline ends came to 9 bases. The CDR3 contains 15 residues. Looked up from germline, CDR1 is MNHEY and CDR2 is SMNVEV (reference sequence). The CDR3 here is CASSLISGGANVLTF. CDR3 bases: TGTGCCAGCAGTTTAATCAGCGGCGGGGCCAACGTCCTGACTTTC.

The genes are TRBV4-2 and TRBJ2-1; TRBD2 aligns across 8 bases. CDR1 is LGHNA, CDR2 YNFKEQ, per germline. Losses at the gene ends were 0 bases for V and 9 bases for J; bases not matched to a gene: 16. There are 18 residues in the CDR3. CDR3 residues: CASSQERGAGGGRAEQFF. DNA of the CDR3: TGTGCCAGCAGCCAAGAGAGAGGGGCGGGAGGAGGGCGGGCTGAGCAGTTCTTC.